This record concerns one T cell receptor (beta chain) sequence. The data originate from a study of cytomegalovirus exposure and HLA in healthy donors. Primers included in the PCR were 60 Vbeta and 13 Jbeta primers. Repertoires were generated with immunoSEQ multiplex PCR, while TCRdb's copy carries only in-frame clones and drops some. This sample has over 150,000 clones, with around 73% found just once. This receptor was identified in a woman between 18 and 30 years old in good health and CMV-seropositive. The sample comprised PBMCs.

This CDR3 is CASSGQGDTEAFF. As DNA, the CDR3 is TGTGCCAGTAGTGGACAGGGAGACACTGAAGCTTTCTTT. The chain combines TRBV19 with TRBJ1-1; 8 nucleotides align to TRBD1. The CDR3 is 13 amino acids. CDR1 is LNHDA, CDR2 SQIVND, per germline (reference sequence). The V and J ends lost 5 bases and 3 bases, in that order; junction bases with no gene match: 2.